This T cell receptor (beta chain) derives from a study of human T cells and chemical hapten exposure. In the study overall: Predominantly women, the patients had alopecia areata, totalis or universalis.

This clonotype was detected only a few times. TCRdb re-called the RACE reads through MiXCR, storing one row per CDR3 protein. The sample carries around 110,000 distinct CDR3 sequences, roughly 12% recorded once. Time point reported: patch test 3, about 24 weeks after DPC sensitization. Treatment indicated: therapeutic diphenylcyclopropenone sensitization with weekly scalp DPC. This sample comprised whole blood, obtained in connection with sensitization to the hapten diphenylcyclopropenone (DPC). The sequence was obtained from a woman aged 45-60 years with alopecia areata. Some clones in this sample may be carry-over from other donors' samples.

CDR3: CASSGTGGNIQYF. The CDR3, as DNA: TGTGCCAGCAGTGGCACAGGGGGCAACATTCAGTACTTC. This chain uses TRBV6-2 or TRBV6-3 with TRBJ2-4; TRBD1 aligns across 9 bases. With 5 bases clipped from V and 7 bases from J, the junction kept 3 bases outside the gene matches. CDR3 length equals 13 residues. Looked up from germline, CDR1 is MNHEY and CDR2 is SVGEGT.